A single sample is the source of the 20 T cell receptor beta chains below, sequenced in a study of blood T cell repertoires in COVID-19. Some clones are missing from TCRdb's copy, which holds only in-frame ones; the method was immunoSEQ multiplex PCR. The sample lists 250,000 to 300,000 clones, around 89% occurring once. Sequences were obtained from peripheral blood. These TCRs come from a man in his forties or fifties with acute or convalescent COVID-19.

As regards this clone: At one boundary the junction diverges from the germline segment, which might be a read error. The chain links TRBV2 to TRBJ2-7, with 7 bases fitting TRBD1. The germline V gene encodes CDR1 SNHLY and CDR2 FYNNEI. The CDR3 runs to 14 residues. DNA of the CDR3: TGTGCCAGCAGGGAAGACAGGGTGTCCTACGAGCAGTACTTC. This codes for CASREDRVSYEQYF.

The rearrangement joins TRBV12-5 to TRBJ2-7, with TRBD1 identical over 8 bases. CDR1 LGHNT and CDR2 FRNRAP come from the germline V gene. With 1 base clipped from V and 3 bases from J, the junction kept 8 bases outside the gene matches. CDR3 size: 16 residues. This chain's CDR3 is CASGLATGGPLYEQYF. CDR3 sequence (DNA): TGTGCTAGTGGTTTGGCTACAGGGGGACCACTCTACGAGCAGTACTTC.

CDR3 residues: CASSLRAGGTNEKLFF. CDR3 nucleotide sequence: TGTGCCAGCAGCTTGCGCGCAGGGGGCACTAATGAAAAACTGTTTTTT. V is TRBV3-1 (or the pseudogene TRBV3-2) and J is TRBJ1-4, with 8 bases aligning to TRBD1. CDR3 length: 16 residues. The germline gives CDR1 LGHDT, CDR2 YNNKEL (reference sequence). Losses at the gene ends were 5 bases for V and 2 bases for J; bases not matched to a gene: 7.

V gene TRBV7-9 combines with J gene TRBJ1-3, with D maybe TRBD1 (6 bases). V gave up 6 bases and J gave up 0 bases, with 18 bases separating them. This CDR3 is built from 17 residues. Germline values: CDR1 SEHNR, CDR2 FQNEAQ (reference sequence). This chain's CDR3 is CASRPTDRLYSGNTIYF. CDR3 sequence (DNA): TGTGCCAGCAGACCAACCGACAGGCTTTACTCTGGAAACACCATATATTTT.

CDR3 DNA sequence: TGCGCCAGCAGCCGGGACAGGGAGTTCGGCACTGAAGCTTTCTTT. The encoded protein is CASSRDREFGTEAFF. The chain recombines TRBV5-1 with TRBJ1-1, with TRBD1 matching over 9 bases. V dropped 4 bases and J dropped 4; count of bases not matched to a gene: 8. The CDR3 has 15 amino acids. The germline V gene encodes CDR1 SGHRS and CDR2 YFSETQ. Based on the CDR3 plus reference TRBV5-1 and TRBJ1-1, the full variable domain is KAGVTQTPRYLIKTRGQQVTLSCSPISGHRSVSWYQQTPGQGLQFLFEYFSETQRNKGNFPGRFSGRQFSNSRSEMNVSTLELGDSALYLCASSRDREFGTEAFFGQGTRLTVV.

The chain combines TRBV2 with TRBJ1-5; weak D call: TRBD1 (5 bases). With 8 bases removed from V and 15 bases from J, the gap between germline ends came to 14 bases. The germline gives CDR1 SNHLY, CDR2 FYNNEI. This CDR3 region has 10 residues. The CDR3 nucleotides read TGTGCCAGCGGAGGGACCCACCCGCATTTT. Residues: CASGGTHPHF.

In its sample, this clone was seen once. Other DNA sequences within the sample encode an identical CDR3. This CDR3 is CASSLDRVNTEAFF. The CDR3, as DNA: TGTGCCAGCAGCCTCGACAGGGTGAACACTGAAGCTTTCTTT. The chain uses TRBV5-4 and TRBJ1-1; TRBD1 matches at 7 bases. Germline loops: CDR1 SGHNT, CDR2 YYREEE (reference sequence). The CDR3 is 14 amino acids. V lost 4 bases to trimming and J lost 0 bases; unmatched junction nucleotides: 3.

The rearrangement uses TRBV5-4 and TRBJ2-7; TRBD1 matches at 7 bases. The length of the CDR3 is 14 residues. Per the germline V gene, CDR1 is SGHNT and CDR2 is YYREEE (reference sequence). J lost 4 bases, V lost 2 bases, and 6 bases had no gene match. CDR3: CASSLKQGKYEQYF. CDR3 nucleotide sequence: TGTGCCAGCAGCTTAAAACAGGGGAAGTACGAGCAGTACTTC.

V is TRBV3-1 (or the pseudogene TRBV3-2) and J is TRBJ2-7; TRBD2 might be the D (5 bases). The CDR3 length is 11 residues. Trimming removed 4 bases from V and 9 bases from J, with 10 bases in between. Germline CDR1 is LGHDT and CDR2 is YNNKEL (reference sequence). DNA for the CDR3: TGTGCCAGCAGCCTTCTCGGGGTGCAGTACTTC. Protein: CASSLLGVQYF.

The genes are TRBV5-4 and TRBJ2-1; D not resolved. This CDR3 contains 15 residues. V gave up 4 bases and J gave up 0 bases, with 11 bases separating them. Germline CDR1 reads SGHNT; CDR2 reads YYREEE (reference sequence). The CDR3 spells CASSVTLNSYNEQFF. The DNA of the CDR3 is TGTGCCAGCAGCGTGACTCTAAACTCCTACAATGAGCAGTTCTTC.

The chain uses TRBV3-1 (or the pseudogene TRBV3-2) and TRBJ1-5; possibly TRBD1 for D (5 bases). The CDR3 extends over 15 amino acids. The germline V gene encodes CDR1 LGHDT and CDR2 YNNKEL (reference sequence). V lost 1 base and J 6 bases, leaving 13 bases between the germline ends. CDR3 sequence (DNA): TGTGCCAGCAGCCAAGGATCGCAGGGCAGTCAGCCCCAGCATTTT. Its translation is CASSQGSQGSQPQHF.

Of note for this clone: No DNA is shown, since the ends of the CDR3 on it are uncertain; the CDR3 is the one TCRdb lists. CDR3 loop: CASSSSSYSNQPQHF. This sequence joins TRBV28 and TRBJ1-5. The CDR3 numbers 15 amino acids, ends counted. Germline CDR1 MDHEN, CDR2 SYDVKM.

The rearrangement uses TRBV27 and TRBJ2-3; TRBD2 matches 11 bases. The J segment lost 3 bases and the V segment lost 6 bases, leaving 8 bases of the junction unmatched. Germline lookup yields CDR1 MNHEY and CDR2 SMNVEV (reference sequence). The CDR3 spans 16 residues. The DNA of the CDR3 is TGTGCCAGCAGGACTAGACTAGCGGGGAAGACAGATACGCAGTATTTT. Amino acid sequence: CASRTRLAGKTDTQYF.

This clone was found a few times. The gene calls are TRBV19 and TRBJ1-1; a weak D match, TRBD1 (5 bases). Germline V gene sequence: CDR1 LNHDA, CDR2 SQIVND (reference sequence). The CDR3 sequence is 19 residues long. Trimming cost V 3 bases and J 1 base, with 24 bases left between them. This chain's CDR3 is CASSIKGWKFVRTNTEAFF. CDR3 DNA: TGTGCCAGTAGTATCAAGGGGTGGAAGTTTGTAAGAACGAACACTGAAGCTTTCTTT.

J is TRBJ1-5 and V is TRBV9; tentatively, D is TRBD1 (5 bases). From germline, CDR1 is SGDLS and CDR2 YYNGEE. V shed 0 bases and J shed 6 bases, with 13 bases lying between them. The CDR3 extends over 15 amino acids. The DNA for the CDR3 is TGTGCCAGCAGCGTAGATCAGGGTCCGGGTCAGCCCCAGCATTTT. Its translation: CASSVDQGPGQPQHF.

This clone was detected a few times. This chain joins TRBV5-1 and TRBJ2-1; D gene ambiguous. The CDR3 runs to 15 residues. Trimming cost V 4 bases and J 0 bases, with 11 bases left between them. Per the germline V gene, CDR1 is SGHRS and CDR2 is YFSETQ. DNA for the CDR3: TGCGCCAGCAGCGGTGACTTGAGCTCCTACAATGAGCAGTTCTTC. Translating gives CASSGDLSSYNEQFF.

The chain recombines TRBV10-3 with TRBJ1-2, with TRBD1 matching 7 bases. Germline CDR1 and CDR2: ENHRY and SYGVKD. V was clipped by 11 bases and J by 1 base; unmatched bases: 10. The CDR3 covers 14 residues. CDR3 sequence: CAVHGGTDNYGYTF. Here the CDR3 DNA reads TGTGCCGTCCACGGCGGGACAGATAACTATGGCTACACCTTC.

This chain uses TRBV5-1 with TRBJ2-1; the match to TRBD2 covers 15 bases. Germline-derived CDR1 and CDR2 are SGHRS and YFSETQ. V was pared by 3 bases and J by 0 bases, with 7 bases of the junction left unmatched. The length of the CDR3 is 19 residues. Written as DNA, the CDR3 is TGCGCCAGCAGCTCCTACGGACTAGCGGGGGGGAGCTCCTACAATGAGCAGTTCTTC. It codes for CASSSYGLAGGSSYNEQFF.

V gene TRBV9 combines with J gene TRBJ2-3; possible D gene TRBD1, 5 bases. The ends were cut back, 0 bases at V and 6 bases at J, with 8 bases in the middle. This CDR3 is 13 amino acids long. CDR1 and CDR2 from the germline V gene are SGDLS and YYNGEE. The CDR3 DNA reads as TGTGCCAGCAGCGTAGTATGGGGCGATACGCAGTATTTT. As protein: CASSVVWGDTQYF.

The chain links TRBV5-1 to TRBJ1-2, with D tentatively TRBD1 (6 bases). Trimming shortened V by 2 bases and J by 8 bases, and 10 bases separated the two germline ends. The CDR3 spans 12 residues. Germline-derived CDR1 and CDR2 are SGHRS and YFSETQ. CDR3 coding DNA: TGCGCCAGCAGCTTCAACAGGGACGGCTACACCTTC. Amino acids: CASSFNRDGYTF.